This TCR beta chain was sequenced in a study of radiotherapy plus CTLA-4 blockade in lung cancer. Looking at the study overall: Objective responses were observed in 15% to 20% of patients, and disease control was achieved by 30% to 40%.

Comment on this clone: Its antigen is not known.

The study's findings and limits: Expansion in blood of tumor-derived TCR clones was seen after radiotherapy plus ipilimumab. Response, reportedly, was best predicted by interferon-beta along with early blood T cell clone dynamics.

Sequenced by immunoSEQ multiplex PCR; TCRdb stores in-frame clones only, minus some. The sample includes around 30,000 clones, under 85% of them seen just once. Trimming removed 6 bases at V and 2 bases at J, with 7 bases between. The CDR3 covers 13 residues. Looked up from germline, CDR1 is MNHEY and CDR2 is SMNVEV (reference sequence). The clonotype comes from a human donor with non-small cell lung cancer that progressed on radiotherapy plus ipilimumab. The chain employs TRBV27 and TRBJ1-4; D not resolved. The input for sequencing was peripheral blood, taken from a patient treated with radiotherapy plus ipilimumab. The CDR3 DNA is TGTGCCAGCAGGCCCGGGACTAATGAAAAACTGTTTTTT. Translated, it gives CASRPGTNEKLFF.